Presented here are 5 T cell receptor beta chains from one specimen sequenced in a study of blood T cell repertoires in COVID-19. TCRdb's table, derived via immunoSEQ multiplex PCR, lists solely in-frame clones and lacks some. The sample lists roughly 100,000 clones; about four fifths were seen once. The sequenced sample consisted of peripheral blood. These receptors were collected from a woman aged 80 or older with active or convalescent COVID-19.

In its sample, this clone was seen once. The chain has TRBV5-3 and TRBJ2-7, with D possibly being TRBD2 (5 bases). TRBV5-3 qualifies as an ORF whose function is uncertain. Trimming took 4 bases from V and 0 from J, leaving 11 bases between them. The CDR3 length is 14 residues. CDR3 DNA sequence: TGTGCCAGAAGCCTCGGCGGGTACTCCTACGAGCAGTACTTC. Translation gives CARSLGGYSYEQYF.

The chain combines TRBV19 with TRBJ2-3, with 9 bases lining up with TRBD1. Germline CDR1 and CDR2: LNHDA and SQIVND (reference sequence). CDR3 length: 15 residues. Trimming took 8 bases from V and 2 from J; bases not matched to a gene: 8. CDR3 DNA sequence: TGTGCCAGTGGGGGACAGGGAAGGACCACAGATACGCAGTATTTT. This encodes CASGGQGRTTDTQYF.

In this sample, this clone turned up a few times. The rearrangement links TRBV24-1 to TRBJ1-2; possible D gene TRBD1, 6 bases. V was clipped by 3 bases and J by 1 base, with 17 bases between them. CDR1 KGHDR and CDR2 SFDVKD come from the germline V gene. CDR3 size: 17 residues. DNA for the CDR3: TGTGCCACCAGTGATAGGACAGCCGGGGGGGATAACTATGGCTACACCTTC. This translates into CATSDRTAGGDNYGYTF.

This clone was seen only once. The genes are TRBV6-1 and TRBJ2-3, with TRBD2 matching 10 bases. Germline trimming cut 4 bases from V and 3 bases from J; bases unmatched to any gene: 19. Looked up from germline, CDR1 is MNHNS and CDR2 is SASEGT. The CDR3 is made up of 20 amino acids. The CDR3 nucleotides read TGTGCCAGCAGTGGCCGGTTTGGAGCGGGAGGGACTTTAAGAACAGATACGCAGTATTTT. Translating gives CASSGRFGAGGTLRTDTQYF.

This chain links TRBV24-1 with TRBJ1-5; TRBD1 matches 7 bases. This CDR3 region has 15 residues. Germline CDR1 reads KGHDR; CDR2 reads SFDVKD. Trimming at V came to 6 bases and at J to 3 bases, leaving 7 bases not matched to a gene. The CDR3 coding sequence is TGTGCCACCAGTTTAGGGGGCGAAATCAATCAGCCCCAGCATTTT. It encodes CATSLGGEINQPQHF.